This is a list of T cell receptor beta chains from one sample in a study of sequential checkpoint blockade in melanoma. Method: immunoSEQ multiplex PCR; TCRdb's copy keeps in-frame clones and lacks some. The sample lists about 18,000 clones; 26% were seen once. This sample comprised tumor tissue (inferred from file names), obtained from a patient given nivolumab and ipilimumab in sequence. Receptor source: a human donor with melanoma. The CDR3 runs from the conserved cysteine through the conserved F or W. The D gene is left open where the match is weak. Clone size, where shown, is once, few, many, or a class for clones that have expanded.

TGTGCCAGCAGTTGGGATAACAGGGAAAATCAGCCCCAGCATTTT,CASSWDNRENQPQHF,.,.,TRBJ1-5,TRBV6-8
TGTGCCTGGAGAGGAGGAATAATAACGGATGGCTTTTTCTTT,CAWRGGIITDGFFF,few,.,TRBJ1-1,TRBV30
TGTGCCAGCAGTGGGTGGGCAACTAATGAAAAACTGTTTTTT,CASSGWATNEKLFF,few,.,TRBJ1-4,TRBV28
TGCGCCAGCAGCCAAATCCCAACTGACCGGTCTAATTCACCCCTCCACTTT,CASSQIPTDRSNSPLHF,few,.,TRBJ1-6,TRBV23-1
TGTGCCAGCAGTGCGCCGGGAAACAAGGATACGCAGTATTTT,CASSAPGNKDTQYF,.,.,TRBJ2-3,TRBV25-1
TGCAGCGTTGCAGGGACTATCTCTGGAAACACCATATATTTT,CSVAGTISGNTIYF,.,.,TRBJ1-3,TRBV29-1
TGTGCCAGCAGTGTTAGCGGGAGGTTAGATACGCAGTATTTT,CASSVSGRLDTQYF,few,TRBD2,TRBJ2-3,TRBV2
TGCGCCAGCAGCCCCGGACAGACGAACACTGAAGCTTTCTTT,CASSPGQTNTEAFF,.,.,TRBJ1-1,TRBV5-1
TGTGCCAGCAGTGCCGAACGACTAGCGGGGGTGGTCCAAGAGACCCAGTACTTC,CASSAERLAGVVQETQYF,many,TRBD2,TRBJ2-5,TRBV6-8
TGCAGCGCCCGGGGACATTCGAACACTGAAGCTTTCTTT,CSARGHSNTEAFF,.,.,TRBJ1-1,TRBV29-1
TGCGCCAGCAGCCAAATTGGACTAGGGTATGAGCAGTTCTTC,CASSQIGLGYEQFF,.,.,TRBJ2-1,TRBV1
TGTGCCACCAGCAGAGATCAGGGGAGAGGAGGACAGCCCCAGCATTTT,CATSRDQGRGGQPQHF,few,.,TRBJ1-5,TRBV15
TGTGCCAGTAGTATAGGTCCAGCGGGAGTTTTATCTGAGCAGTTCTTC,CASSIGPAGVLSEQFF,.,TRBD2,TRBJ2-1,TRBV19
TGTGCCAGCACTGGGGGGAACACCGGGGAGCTGTTTTTT,CASTGGNTGELFF,.,.,TRBJ2-2,TRBV7-1
TGTGCCAGCAGCGTAGGGGTAGGAAGAGGCACAGATACGCAGTATTTT,CASSVGVGRGTDTQYF,few,.,TRBJ2-3,TRBV11-3
TGTGCCAGTAACTTACTAGCGGGAGTAACCGGGGAGCTGTTTTTT,CASNLLAGVTGELFF,.,TRBD2,TRBJ2-2,TRBV19
TGTGCCAGCAGCTTAAACCCTTACACCGGGGAGCTGTTTTTT,CASSLNPYTGELFF,many,.,TRBJ2-2,TRBV11-3
TGTGCCAGTAGTATAGGACGGAATGGCTACACCTTC,CASSIGRNGYTF,few,.,TRBJ1-2,TRBV19
TGTGCCAGCAGCCCAGACCGATTTAGCAGAAACAATGAGCAGTTCTTC,CASSPDRFSRNNEQFF,few,.,TRBJ2-1,TRBV11-3
TGTGCCAGTAGAGGGACAACTACCATTACTTCCTACAATGAGCAGTTCTTC,CASRGTTTITSYNEQFF,.,.,TRBJ2-1,TRBV19
TGTGCCAGTAGTATCACTCCGAGAGAGGGCCGCGGCTACACCTTC,CASSITPREGRGYTF,.,.,TRBJ1-2,TRBV19
TGTGCCAGCACAACCGGACCGGTAAGCATCGAAGCTTTCTTT,CASTTGPVSIEAFF,many,.,TRBJ1-1,TRBV11-3
TGTGCCAGTAGTAAAGGATGGGAAAGCAATCAGCCCCAGCATTTT,CASSKGWESNQPQHF,.,.,TRBJ1-5,TRBV19
TGTGCCAGTAGTGCCTGGAGCGAAAATCAGCCCCAGCATTTT,CASSAWSENQPQHF,.,.,TRBJ1-5,TRBV19
TGTGCCAGCAGCTCGGGACAGGGATCCTACAATGAGCAGTTCTTC,CASSSGQGSYNEQFF,many,TRBD1,TRBJ2-1,TRBV11-3
TGTGCCTGGAGTGGGGGACTAGCGGGATATGAGCAGTTCTTC,CAWSGGLAGYEQFF,once,TRBD2,TRBJ2-1,TRBV30
TGTGCCTGGATGGTGAGCCGGGACAGGGGTAACTATGGCTACACCTTC,CAWMVSRDRGNYGYTF,.,TRBD1,TRBJ1-2,TRBV30
TGTGCCAGCAGCACGGGACAGGGGGTATGGGATGAGCAGTTCTTC,CASSTGQGVWDEQFF,.,TRBD1,TRBJ2-1,TRBV11-3
TGTGCCAGCAGTTACTCAGAACAGACGGATTATAACACTGAAGCTTTCTTT,CASSYSEQTDYNTEAFF,few,.,TRBJ1-1,TRBV6-8
TGTGCCAGCAGCGTAGGTATACAGGGGAATCAGCCCCAGCATTTT,CASSVGIQGNQPQHF,.,TRBD1,TRBJ1-5,TRBV9
TGTGCCAGCAGTTACTCTGGCGGGAGCAGCACAGATACGCAGTATTTT,CASSYSGGSSTDTQYF,few,TRBD2,TRBJ2-3,TRBV6-7
TGTGCCAGTAATGACCGAGGGGCTAGCAATCAGCCCCAGCATTTT,CASNDRGASNQPQHF,.,.,TRBJ1-5,TRBV19
TGTGCCAGCAGTTTATTCAATTTCGGACGGGGCTCCTACGAGCAGTACTTC,CASSLFNFGRGSYEQYF,.,.,TRBJ2-7,TRBV28
TGTGCCAGCAGCAGAGGGGCTAGCGGGGCTCTATACAATGAGCAGTTCTTC,CASSRGASGALYNEQFF,many,TRBD2,TRBJ2-1,TRBV11-3
TGTGCCAGTAGTTCAGGGACTAGCGGGACTGGATACAATGAGCAGTTCTTC,CASSSGTSGTGYNEQFF,.,TRBD2,TRBJ2-1,TRBV19
TGCGCCAGCAGCTCTCCGGGACAGGGGGTTGGCGGGGAGCTGTTTTTT,CASSSPGQGVGGELFF,.,TRBD1,TRBJ2-2,TRBV5-1
TGTGCCAGCGGTTCTGGGGTCGGTTATGGCTACACCTTC,CASGSGVGYGYTF,.,.,TRBJ1-2,TRBV2
TGTGCCAGCAGCCCAAGACAGGGAGGGCACGAGCAGTACTTC,CASSPRQGGHEQYF,.,.,TRBJ2-7,TRBV6-8
TGTGCCAGCAGCCCAACAGGGGAGGGTGAAAAACTGTTTTTT,CASSPTGEGEKLFF,.,TRBD1,TRBJ1-4,TRBV28
TGTGCCAGCCAGCGGGAGGGCCTGTCCACCGGGGAGCTGTTTTTT,CASQREGLSTGELFF,few,TRBD2,TRBJ2-2,TRBV6-8
TGTGCCAGTAGTATCGAGCGGGGGGGCCGCGAGCAGTACTTC,CASSIERGGREQYF,.,TRBD2,TRBJ2-7,TRBV19
TGTGCCAGCATAGACTCGCGGAGGAACACCGGGGAGCTGTTTTTT,CASIDSRRNTGELFF,.,.,TRBJ2-2,TRBV28
TGTGCCAGCAGTCAAACAGGGTTGAAGGAGACCCAGTACTTC,CASSQTGLKETQYF,.,.,TRBJ2-5,TRBV6-8